This T cell receptor (beta chain) emerged from a study of T cell responses to AZD1222 COVID-19 vaccine. The CDR3 extends over 15 amino acids. The V gene's germline CDR1 is GTSNPN and CDR2 SVGIG (reference sequence). Trimming stripped 2 bases from V and 6 bases from J, with 14 bases between. Data came from immunoSEQ multiplex PCR; TCRdb stores just in-frame clones and leaves some out. The sample shows some 90,000 clones, over 75% of them seen only once. This TCR derives from an adult in good health. The chain links TRBV30 to TRBJ1-6; perhaps TRBD1 as D (5 bases). The sample was peripheral blood, taken on day 0 of AZD1222 vaccination. CDR3 nucleotides: TGTGCCTGGAGTATTACGTCAGGGAGTAATTCACCCCTCCACTTT. Translating it yields CAWSITSGSNSPLHF. The whole variable domain, filled in from reference TRBV30 and TRBJ1-6, reads SQTIHQWPATLVQPVGSPLSLECTVEGTSNPNLYWYRQAAGRGLQLLFYSVGIGQISSEVPQNLSASRPQDRQFILSSKKLLLSDSGFYLCAWSITSGSNSPLHFGNGTRLTVT.